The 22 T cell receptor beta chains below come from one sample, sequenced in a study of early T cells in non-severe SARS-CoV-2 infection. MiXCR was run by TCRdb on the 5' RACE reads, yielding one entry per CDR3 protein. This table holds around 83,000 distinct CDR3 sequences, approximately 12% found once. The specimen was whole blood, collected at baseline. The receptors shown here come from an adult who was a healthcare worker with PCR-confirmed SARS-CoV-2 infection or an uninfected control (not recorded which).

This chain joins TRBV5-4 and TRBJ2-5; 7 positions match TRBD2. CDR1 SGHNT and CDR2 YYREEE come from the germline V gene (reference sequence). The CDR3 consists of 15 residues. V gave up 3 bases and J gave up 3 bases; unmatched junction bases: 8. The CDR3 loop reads CASSSSASGEETQYF. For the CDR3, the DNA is TGTGCCAGCAGCTCCTCGGCCAGCGGGGAAGAGACCCAGTACTTC.

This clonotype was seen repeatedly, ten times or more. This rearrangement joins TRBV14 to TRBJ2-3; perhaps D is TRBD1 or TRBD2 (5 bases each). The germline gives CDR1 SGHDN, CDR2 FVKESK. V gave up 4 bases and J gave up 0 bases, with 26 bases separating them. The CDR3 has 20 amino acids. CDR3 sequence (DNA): TGTGCCAGCAGCCGCAGAGGGGTACTCTCGATAACCCCTAGCACAGATACGCAGTATTTT. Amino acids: CASSRRGVLSITPSTDTQYF.

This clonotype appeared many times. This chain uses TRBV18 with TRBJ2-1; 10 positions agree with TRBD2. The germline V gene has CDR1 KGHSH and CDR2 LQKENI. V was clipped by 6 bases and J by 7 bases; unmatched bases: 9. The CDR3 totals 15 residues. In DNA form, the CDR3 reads TGTGCCAGCTCGAGAGCGGCTAGCGGGAGTAATGAGCAGTTCTTC. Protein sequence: CASSRAASGSNEQFF.

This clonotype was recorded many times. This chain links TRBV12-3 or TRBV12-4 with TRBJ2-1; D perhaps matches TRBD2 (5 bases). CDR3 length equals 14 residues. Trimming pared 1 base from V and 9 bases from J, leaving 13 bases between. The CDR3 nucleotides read TGTGCCAGCAGTTTAGATACTCCTCGGGGTGAGCAGTTCTTC. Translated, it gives CASSLDTPRGEQFF.

Here the CDR3 reads CSARTLQRVYNEQFF. Here the CDR3 DNA reads TGCAGTGCTAGAACATTACAGCGGGTCTACAATGAGCAGTTCTTC. The genes are TRBV20-1 and TRBJ2-1; tentatively, D is TRBD2 (6 bases). V was shortened by 2 bases and J by 3 bases, with 14 bases between the two germline ends. The CDR3 has 15 residues. Germline CDR1 is DFQATT and CDR2 is SNEGSKA (reference sequence).

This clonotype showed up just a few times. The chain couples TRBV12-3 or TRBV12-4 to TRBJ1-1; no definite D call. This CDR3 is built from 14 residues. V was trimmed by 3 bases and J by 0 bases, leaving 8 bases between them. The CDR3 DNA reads TGTGCCAGCAGTTTTGGCAGTCTGAACACTGAAGCTTTCTTT. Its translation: CASSFGSLNTEAFF.

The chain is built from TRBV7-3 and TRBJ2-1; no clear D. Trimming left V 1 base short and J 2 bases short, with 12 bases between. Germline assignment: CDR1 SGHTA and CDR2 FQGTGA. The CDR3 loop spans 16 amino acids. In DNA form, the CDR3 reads TGTGCCAGCAGCTTAAACCCGACTCTTACCTACAATGAGCAGTTCTTC. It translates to CASSLNPTLTYNEQFF. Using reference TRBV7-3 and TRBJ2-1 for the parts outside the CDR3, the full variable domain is GAGVSQTPSNKVTEKGKYVELRCDPISGHTALYWYRQSLGQGPEFLIYFQGTGAADDSGLPNDRFFAVRPEGSVSTLKIQRTERGDSAVYLCASSLNPTLTYNEQFFGPGTRLTVL.

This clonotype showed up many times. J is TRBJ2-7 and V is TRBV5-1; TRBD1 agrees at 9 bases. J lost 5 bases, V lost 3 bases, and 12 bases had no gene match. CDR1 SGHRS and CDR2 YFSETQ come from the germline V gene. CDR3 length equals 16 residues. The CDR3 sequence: CASSSSGTGTFHEQYF. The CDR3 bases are TGCGCCAGCAGCTCCTCCGGGACAGGGACCTTCCACGAGCAGTACTTC.

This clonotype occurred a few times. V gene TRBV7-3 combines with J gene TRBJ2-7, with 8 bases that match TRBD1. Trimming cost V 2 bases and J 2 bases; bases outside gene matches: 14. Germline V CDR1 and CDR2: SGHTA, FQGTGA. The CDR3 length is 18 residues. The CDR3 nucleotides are TGTGCCAGCAGCTTAGCAACAGGGGGGCAAATTTACCCCTACGAGCAGTACTTC. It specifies CASSLATGGQIYPYEQYF.

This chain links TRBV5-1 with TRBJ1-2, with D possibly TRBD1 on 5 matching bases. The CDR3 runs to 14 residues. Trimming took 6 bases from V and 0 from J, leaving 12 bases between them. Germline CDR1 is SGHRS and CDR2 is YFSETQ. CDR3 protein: CASTTGGANYGYTF. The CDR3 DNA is TGCGCCAGCACCACAGGTGGAGCTAACTATGGCTACACCTTC.

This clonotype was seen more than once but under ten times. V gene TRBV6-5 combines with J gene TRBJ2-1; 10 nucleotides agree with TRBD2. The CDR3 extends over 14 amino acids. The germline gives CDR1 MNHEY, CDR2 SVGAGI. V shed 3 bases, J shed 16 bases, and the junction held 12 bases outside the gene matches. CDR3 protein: CASSYGLAGAPRFF. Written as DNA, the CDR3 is TGTGCCAGCAGTTATGGGCTAGCGGGGGCCCCGCGTTTCTTC.

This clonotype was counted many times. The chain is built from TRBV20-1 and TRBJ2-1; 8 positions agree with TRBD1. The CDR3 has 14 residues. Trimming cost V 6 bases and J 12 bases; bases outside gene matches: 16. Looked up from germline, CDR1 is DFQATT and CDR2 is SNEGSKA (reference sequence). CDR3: CSAIPGTGGKGQFF. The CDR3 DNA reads TGCAGTGCCATTCCCGGAACAGGGGGGAAGGGGCAGTTCTTC.

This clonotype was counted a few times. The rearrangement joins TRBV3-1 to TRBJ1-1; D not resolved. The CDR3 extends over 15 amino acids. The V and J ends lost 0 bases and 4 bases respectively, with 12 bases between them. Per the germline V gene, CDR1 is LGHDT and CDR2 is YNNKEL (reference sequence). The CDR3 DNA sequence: TGTGCCAGCAGCCAAGAACCGGGCCTCGGCACTGAAGCTTTCTTT. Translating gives CASSQEPGLGTEAFF.

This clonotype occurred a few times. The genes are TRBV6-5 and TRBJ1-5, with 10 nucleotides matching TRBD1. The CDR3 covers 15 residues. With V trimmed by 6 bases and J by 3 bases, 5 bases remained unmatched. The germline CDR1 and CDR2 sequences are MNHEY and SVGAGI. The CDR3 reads CASSAGQGYNQPQHF. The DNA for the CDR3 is TGTGCCAGCAGCGCGGGACAGGGGTACAATCAGCCCCAGCATTTT.

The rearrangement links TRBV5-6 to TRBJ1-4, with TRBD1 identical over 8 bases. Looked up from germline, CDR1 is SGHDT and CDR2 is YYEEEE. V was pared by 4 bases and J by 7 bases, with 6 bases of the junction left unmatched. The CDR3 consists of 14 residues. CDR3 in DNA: TGTGCCAGCAGCCCAGGGGGCTCAACTGAAAAACTGTTTTTT. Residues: CASSPGGSTEKLFF.

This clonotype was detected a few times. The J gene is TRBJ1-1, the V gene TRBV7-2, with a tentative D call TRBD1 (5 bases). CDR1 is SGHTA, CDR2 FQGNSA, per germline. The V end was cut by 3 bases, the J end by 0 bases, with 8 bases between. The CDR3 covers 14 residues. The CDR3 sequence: CASSFGGVNTEAFF. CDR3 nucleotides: TGTGCCAGCAGCTTTGGGGGGGTGAACACTGAAGCTTTCTTT.

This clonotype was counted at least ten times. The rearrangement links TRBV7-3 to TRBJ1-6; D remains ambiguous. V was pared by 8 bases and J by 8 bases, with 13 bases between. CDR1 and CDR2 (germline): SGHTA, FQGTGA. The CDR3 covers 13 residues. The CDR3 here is CASGEVYDSPLHF. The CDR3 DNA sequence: TGTGCCAGCGGGGAGGTCTACGATTCACCCCTCCACTTT.

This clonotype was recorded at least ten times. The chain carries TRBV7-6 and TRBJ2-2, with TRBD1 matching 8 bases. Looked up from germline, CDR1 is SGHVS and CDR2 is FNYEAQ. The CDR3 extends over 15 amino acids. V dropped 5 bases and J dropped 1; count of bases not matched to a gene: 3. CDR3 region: CASSPGQENTGELFF. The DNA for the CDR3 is TGTGCCAGCAGCCCGGGACAGGAGAACACCGGGGAGCTGTTTTTT.

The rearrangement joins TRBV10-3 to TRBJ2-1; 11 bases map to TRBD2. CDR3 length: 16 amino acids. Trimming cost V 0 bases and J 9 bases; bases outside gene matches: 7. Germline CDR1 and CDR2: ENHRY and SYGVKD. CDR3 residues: CAISESGLAASSEQFF. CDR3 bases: TGTGCCATCAGTGAGTCGGGACTAGCGGCCTCCAGTGAGCAGTTCTTC.

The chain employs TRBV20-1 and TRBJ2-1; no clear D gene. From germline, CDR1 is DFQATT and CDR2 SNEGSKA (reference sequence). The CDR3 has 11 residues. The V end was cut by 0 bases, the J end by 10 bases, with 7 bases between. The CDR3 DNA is TGCAGTGCTAGAGACCCCACGGAGCAGTTCTTC. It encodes CSARDPTEQFF.

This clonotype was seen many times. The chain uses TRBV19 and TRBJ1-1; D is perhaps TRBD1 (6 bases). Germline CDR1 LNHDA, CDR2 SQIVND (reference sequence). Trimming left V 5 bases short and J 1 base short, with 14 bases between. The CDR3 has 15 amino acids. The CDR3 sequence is CASSGRGQPNTEAFF. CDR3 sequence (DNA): TGTGCCAGTAGTGGTAGGGGACAACCGAACACTGAAGCTTTCTTT.

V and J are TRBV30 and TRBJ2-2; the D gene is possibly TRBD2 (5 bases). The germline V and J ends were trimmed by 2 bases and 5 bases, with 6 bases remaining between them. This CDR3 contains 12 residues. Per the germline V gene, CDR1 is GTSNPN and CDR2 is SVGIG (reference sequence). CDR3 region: CAWSRETGELFF. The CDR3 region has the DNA TGTGCCTGGAGTAGGGAGACCGGGGAGCTGTTTTTT.